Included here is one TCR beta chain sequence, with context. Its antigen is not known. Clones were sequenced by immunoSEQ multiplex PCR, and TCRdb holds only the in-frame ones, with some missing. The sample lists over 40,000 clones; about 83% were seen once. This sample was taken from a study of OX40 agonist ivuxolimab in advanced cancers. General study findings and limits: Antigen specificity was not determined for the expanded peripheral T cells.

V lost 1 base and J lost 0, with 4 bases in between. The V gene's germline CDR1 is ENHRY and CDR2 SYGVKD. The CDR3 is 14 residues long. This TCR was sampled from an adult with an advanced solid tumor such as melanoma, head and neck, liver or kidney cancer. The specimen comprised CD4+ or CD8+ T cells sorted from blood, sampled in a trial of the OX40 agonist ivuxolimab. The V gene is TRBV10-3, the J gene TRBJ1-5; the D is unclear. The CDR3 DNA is TGTGCCATCAGTGAGTACACTAGCAATCAGCCCCAGCATTTT. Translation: CAISEYTSNQPQHF.